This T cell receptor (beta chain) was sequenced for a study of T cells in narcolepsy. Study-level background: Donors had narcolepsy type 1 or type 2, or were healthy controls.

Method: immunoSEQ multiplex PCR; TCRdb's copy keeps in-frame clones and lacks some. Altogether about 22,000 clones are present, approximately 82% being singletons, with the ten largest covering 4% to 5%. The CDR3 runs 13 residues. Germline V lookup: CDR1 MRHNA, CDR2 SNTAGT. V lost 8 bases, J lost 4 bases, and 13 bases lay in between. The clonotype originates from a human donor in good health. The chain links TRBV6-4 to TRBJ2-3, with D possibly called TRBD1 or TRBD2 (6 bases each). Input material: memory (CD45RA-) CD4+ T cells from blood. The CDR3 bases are TGTGCCAGCGGACGGGGGCACTCAGATACGCAGTATTTT. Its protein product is CASGRGHSDTQYF.